Here is one T cell receptor (beta chain) with its context. The PCR made use of 60 Vbeta and 13 Jbeta primers. Sequenced by immunoSEQ multiplex PCR; TCRdb stores in-frame clones only, minus some. The repertoire holds about 85,000 clones, 80% seen once, with about 30% in the top ten. The data originate from a study of cytomegalovirus exposure and HLA in healthy donors. The CDR3 sequence is 11 residues long. The V gene lost 6 bases and the J gene lost 7 bases, with 9 bases spanning the gap. Looked up from germline, CDR1 is MNHEY and CDR2 is SVGAGI. The sequence came from a man between 45 and 60 years old in good health and CMV-seropositive. This sequence joins TRBV6-5 and TRBJ1-1; no clear D. The sequenced material came from PBMCs. The CDR3 DNA sequence: TGTGCCAGCAGGCAACACCTTGAAGCTTTCTTT. Translated, it gives CASRQHLEAFF.